The 14 T cell receptor beta chains in this list originate from one sample, sequenced in a study of T cells after yellow fever vaccination. TCRdb re-called the 5' RACE reads through MiXCR, storing one row per CDR3 protein. Here the sample spans under 300,000 distinct CDR3 sequences, 6% to 7.5% being singletons. Sequenced here: CD4+ T cells sorted from PBMCs, sampled 15 days after the yellow fever booster vaccination. These receptors were obtained from a man aged 30 to 45 who received the YFV17D yellow fever vaccine.

This chain connects TRBV7-2 to TRBJ2-7, with 8 bases identical to TRBD2. V lost 5 bases, J lost 6 bases, and 6 bases stayed unmatched. Germline CDR1 and CDR2: SGHTA and FQGNSA. This CDR3 contains 13 residues. The CDR3 DNA follows: TGTGCCAGCAGCCGGGGGGGCCGTTTCGAGCAGTACTTC. Its translation is CASSRGGRFEQYF.

There are many counts of this clonotype. V usage is TRBV7-9 and J usage is TRBJ2-1, with D unresolved. There are 11 residues in the CDR3. In germline, CDR1 is SEHNR, CDR2 FQNEAQ (reference sequence). V was clipped by 0 bases and J by 12 bases, with 6 bases between them. The CDR3 protein is CASSLAPPQFF. CDR3 sequence (DNA): TGTGCCAGCAGCTTAGCTCCCCCGCAGTTCTTC.

In this sample, this clonotype turned up a few times. The rearrangement uses TRBV18 and TRBJ2-2; 7 bases fit TRBD2. CDR1 is KGHSH and CDR2 is LQKENI in the germline V gene. The CDR3 consists of 16 residues. Unmatched junction bases numbered 7, after V lost 3 bases and J lost 3 bases. The CDR3 DNA reads TGTGCCAGCTCACCTACCCTAGCGGAGTACACCGGGGAGCTGTTTTTT. Translation: CASSPTLAEYTGELFF.

This clonotype was detected many times. The chain employs TRBV28 and TRBJ1-2, with D maybe TRBD1 (6 bases). Per germline, CDR1 MDHEN and CDR2 SYDVKM. The CDR3 length is 17 residues. With 4 bases removed from V and 11 bases from J, the gap between germline ends came to 29 bases. The DNA of the CDR3 is TGTGCCAGCAGTTCCTCCGGGGGCGCAGCCCTTACTACGGGGTACACCTTC. Its protein is CASSSSGGAALTTGYTF.

This clonotype has more than one count but fewer than ten. The chain recombines TRBV7-6 with TRBJ2-6; D tentatively reads TRBD1 or TRBD2 (5 bases each). CDR1 SGHVS and CDR2 FNYEAQ come from the germline V gene. V was cut by 1 base and J by 0 bases, with 16 bases left in between. CDR3 length: 19 residues. CDR3 residues: CASSLGGGGITSGANVLTF. The CDR3 coding sequence is TGTGCCAGCAGCTTAGGAGGTGGGGGTATCACCTCTGGGGCCAACGTCCTGACTTTC.

This clonotype came up a few times. The chain recombines TRBV5-1 with TRBJ1-4, with a weak D call TRBD1 (5 bases). The V gene lost 4 bases and the J gene lost 8 bases, with 12 bases spanning the gap. CDR3 length: 13 residues. Germline lookup yields CDR1 SGHRS and CDR2 YFSETQ. The CDR3 spells CASSPRDREKLFF. CDR3 nucleotides: TGCGCCAGCAGCCCCAGGGATCGGGAAAAACTGTTTTTT.

This clonotype showed up just a few times. The V and J genes are TRBV7-8 and TRBJ2-7; the match to TRBD2 covers 13 bases. The CDR3 contains 18 residues. Per germline, CDR1 SGHVS and CDR2 FQNEAQ. V dropped 5 bases and J dropped 2; count of bases not matched to a gene: 12. Here the CDR3 DNA reads TGTGCCAGCAGCAAGGGACTAGCGGGGTCTAGTCCCGCCTACGAGCAGTACTTC. Protein product: CASSKGLAGSSPAYEQYF.

The chain employs TRBV11-2 and TRBJ2-7; no firm D call. Germline CDR1 and CDR2: SGHAT and FQNNGV. Deletions cut 0 bases from V and 3 bases from J, with 6 bases between. There are 13 residues in the CDR3. The DNA for the CDR3 is TGTGCCAGCAGCTTAGAGGTCTTCTACGAGCAGTACTTC. It codes for CASSLEVFYEQYF.

The V call is TRBV19, the J call TRBJ2-5, with 7 nucleotides matching TRBD2. The junction had 11 bases not matched to a gene; V was cut back by 6 bases and J by 1 base. The length of the CDR3 is 16 residues. Germline CDR1 LNHDA, CDR2 SQIVND (reference sequence). Here the CDR3 DNA reads TGTGCCAGTAGGGAGGGAGGGCGCCTCCTCCAAGAGACCCAGTACTTC. Its protein product is CASREGGRLLQETQYF.

The chain carries TRBV10-3 and TRBJ2-1; the match to TRBD1 covers 12 bases. Germline V CDR1 and CDR2: ENHRY, SYGVKD. The CDR3 covers 17 residues. The junction had 12 bases not matched to a gene; V was cut back by 4 bases and J by 8 bases. In DNA, the CDR3 is TGTGCCATCAGTGGAGGTGCCGGGACAGGGGGCGGAGATGAGCAGTTCTTC. This sequence encodes CAISGGAGTGGGDEQFF.

This clonotype was seen ten or more times. This rearrangement joins TRBV12-3 or TRBV12-4 to TRBJ2-2, with TRBD1 as a possible D gene (6 bases). Trimming pared 5 bases from V and 7 bases from J, leaving 29 bases between. The CDR3 sequence is 19 residues long. Here the CDR3 reads CASSVLPGHSSQTGGELFF. In nucleotides, the CDR3 is TGTGCCAGCAGTGTCTTACCGGGACATTCCTCACAAACCGGCGGGGAGCTGTTTTTT.

This clonotype was picked up a small number of times. The J gene is TRBJ1-1, the V gene TRBV10-3; no clear D gene. The germline V gene has CDR1 ENHRY and CDR2 SYGVKD. V was pared by 0 bases and J by 1 base, with 12 bases between. There are 16 residues in the CDR3. The CDR3 coding sequence is TGTGCCATCAGTGAGTCTCCAGGCAGGTCGAACACTGAAGCTTTCTTT. It translates to CAISESPGRSNTEAFF.

The chain carries TRBV27 and TRBJ2-1; TRBD2 agrees at 7 bases. V trimming: 2 bases; J trimming: 4 bases; junction bases outside the gene matches: 20. The CDR3 has 20 amino acids. Germline V CDR1 and CDR2: MNHEY, SMNVEV (reference sequence). Here the CDR3 DNA reads TGTGCCAGCAGTTTAAGAACACGGCGAGCGGCGGGAGTCAATTACAATGAGCAGTTCTTC. Encoded protein: CASSLRTRRAAGVNYNEQFF.

This sequence joins TRBV6-5 and TRBJ2-7; tentative D call: TRBD2 (5 bases). Germline V lookup: CDR1 MNHEY, CDR2 SVGAGI. V was clipped by 0 bases and J by 1 base, with 13 bases between them. The CDR3 runs to 16 residues. In DNA, the CDR3 is TGTGCCAGCAGTTACTCAGCGGAGCGTGCGTCCTACGAGCAGTACTTC. Translating it yields CASSYSAERASYEQYF.